A selection of T cell receptor beta chains follows, all from one sample in a study of control samples from healthy donors and cancer patients. Repertoires were generated with immunoSEQ multiplex PCR, while TCRdb's copy carries only in-frame clones and drops some. The sample has some 120,000 clones, around 93% seen once. Input material: blood. These TCRs come from a man aged 18-30 years in good health. The CDR3 runs from the conserved cysteine through the conserved F or W. D genes are given only for firm matches. Clone size is stated in some rows and not others, as once, few, many or a class when expanded.

NA	NA	14	TRBJ2-3	TRBV30	CAWSVNTLTDTQYF	TGTGCCTGGAGTGTAAACACTTTGACAGATACGCAGTATTTT
NA	NA	14	TRBJ1-1	TRBV9	CASSVGLGPAEAFF	TGTGCCAGCAGCGTAGGTCTAGGGCCAGCTGAAGCTTTCTTT
NA	NA	12	TRBJ1-6	TRBV7-3	CASSLPNSPLHF	TGTGCCAGCAGCTTACCTAATTCACCCCTCCACTTT
NA	medium-sized	14	TRBJ1-1	TRBV5-1	CASSLTVRNTEAFF	TGCGCCAGCAGCCTGACAGTCAGAAACACTGAAGCTTTCTTT
TRBD2	NA	13	TRBJ2-3	TRBV20-1	CSASYSGQDTQYF	TGCAGTGCTAGTTATAGCGGGCAAGATACGCAGTATTTT
NA	NA	13	TRBJ2-5	TRBV19	CASSMRGQETQYF	TGTGCCAGTAGTATGAGAGGGCAGGAGACCCAGTACTTC
NA	NA	15	TRBJ1-2	TRBV10-2	CASSESPGVNYGYTF	TGCGCCAGCAGTGAGTCGCCAGGGGTTAACTATGGCTACACCTTC
TRBD1	NA	14	TRBJ1-2	TRBV27	CASSSRPTGDGYTF	TGTGCCAGCAGTTCCCGCCCGACAGGGGACGGCTACACCTTC
NA	NA	15	TRBJ1-1	TRBV4-1	CASSSQPADDTEAFF	TGCGCCAGCAGCTCCCAGCCGGCGGATGACACTGAAGCTTTCTTT
TRBD1	NA	14	TRBJ1-2	TRBV4-1	CASSRTGIIFGYTF	TGCGCCAGCAGCCGGACAGGGATCATTTTTGGCTACACCTTC
NA	NA	17	TRBJ1-6	TRBV11-2	CASSLTITRQVYSPLHF	TGTGCCAGCAGCTTAACCATTACCAGACAGGTCTATTCACCCCTCCACTTT
NA	few	17	TRBJ2-5	TRBV16	CASSQGGAQTLQETQYF	TGTGCCAGCAGCCAAGGGGGAGCCCAAACACTACAAGAGACCCAGTACTTC
NA	NA	13	TRBJ2-7	TRBV5-1	CASSLAGMYEQYF	TGCGCCAGCAGCTTGGCGGGGATGTACGAGCAGTACTTC
TRBD1	once	15	TRBJ1-4	TRBV10-2	CASSDPQGANEKLFF	TGCGCCAGCAGTGACCCCCAGGGGGCGAATGAAAAACTGTTTTTT
TRBD1	NA	12	TRBJ1-2	TRBV29-1	CSVQGLYGGYTF	TGCAGCGTACAGGGGCTCTATGGTGGCTACACCTTC
NA	NA	13	TRBJ2-3	TRBV24-1	CATSPGGTDTQYF	TGTGCGACCTCTCCAGGGGGCACAGATACGCAGTATTTT
TRBD1	NA	14	TRBJ1-2	TRBV15	CATSRDRTGGGYTF	TGTGCCACCAGCAGAGATCGAACAGGGGGCGGCTACACCTTC
NA	NA	15	TRBJ1-2	TRBV25-1	CASSEWGEANYGYTF	TGTGCCAGCAGTGAATGGGGGGAGGCTAACTATGGCTACACCTTC
NA	NA	13	TRBJ1-4	TRBV6-5	CAVGGVANEKLFF	TGTGCGGTTGGAGGGGTGGCCAATGAAAAACTGTTTTTT
TRBD2	NA	17	TRBJ2-3	TRBV2	CASRSQTSGGPINTQYF	TGTGCCAGCAGAAGCCAGACTAGCGGGGGCCCCATTAATACGCAGTATTTT
TRBD1	once	15	TRBJ1-5	TRBV27	CASSSGTGSNQPQHF	TGTGCCAGCAGTTCCGGGACAGGGAGCAATCAGCCCCAGCATTTT
TRBD1	NA	13	TRBJ1-2	TRBV25-1	CASSETGVYGYTF	TGTGCCAGCAGTGAGACAGGGGTCTATGGCTACACCTTC
NA	few	13	TRBJ1-1	TRBV6-1	CASSEQGHTEAFF	TGTGCCAGCAGTGAACAGGGGCACACTGAAGCTTTCTTT
NA	NA	16	TRBJ1-1	TRBV5-1	CASSFGAPAPHTEAFF	TGCGCCAGCAGCTTCGGGGCCCCGGCGCCTCACACTGAAGCTTTCTTT
NA	NA	15	TRBJ2-3	TRBV5-5	CASSFMALRTDTQYF	TGTGCCAGCAGCTTTATGGCCCTCCGCACAGATACGCAGTATTTT
NA	NA	12	TRBJ2-7	TRBV5-4	CASSRTQYEQYF	TGTGCCAGCAGCCGGACCCAGTACGAGCAGTACTTC
NA	NA	18	TRBJ2-5	TRBV12-5	CASGLATTSSTGQETQYF	TGTGCTAGTGGTTTGGCCACCACTAGCTCTACGGGACAAGAGACCCAGTACTTC
TRBD1	NA	15	TRBJ1-5	TRBV19	CASSDRPYSNQPQHF	TGTGCCAGCTCGGACAGGCCCTATAGCAATCAGCCCCAGCATTTT
NA	NA	15	TRBJ2-7	TRBV5-6	CASNPVTESSYEQYF	TGTGCCAGCAACCCCGTCACAGAGAGCTCCTACGAGCAGTACTTC
NA	NA	13	TRBJ1-1	TRBV4-1	CASSQDPSGEAFF	TGCGCCAGCAGCCAAGACCCCAGTGGTGAAGCTTTCTTT
TRBD1	NA	17	TRBJ1-2	TRBV4-1	CASSQDQLGQGFYGYTF	TGCGCCAGCAGCCAAGATCAGCTCGGACAGGGGTTCTATGGCTACACCTTC
TRBD1	NA	15	TRBJ2-4	TRBV19	CASSITGGSKNIQYF	TGTGCCAGTAGTATAACAGGGGGGTCCAAAAACATTCAGTACTTC
NA	NA	15	TRBJ1-4	TRBV3-1/TRBV3-2	CASSQDAQGGEKLFF	TGTGCCAGCAGCCAAGATGCACAGGGAGGGGAAAAACTGTTTTTT
NA	NA	14	TRBJ1-1	TRBV2	CASSVRQMNTEAFF	TGTGCCAGCAGTGTTCGGCAGATGAACACTGAAGCTTTCTTT
NA	NA	13	TRBJ2-1	TRBV7-3	CASSSTRGNEQFF	TGTGCCAGCAGCTCCACCAGGGGAAATGAGCAGTTCTTC
TRBD2	NA	15	TRBJ2-1	TRBV7-2	CASSLNRGGPNEQFF	TGTGCCAGCAGCTTAAATCGGGGGGGTCCGAATGAGCAGTTCTTC
TRBD2	NA	13	TRBJ2-5	TRBV5-4	CASSRAGVETQYF	TGTGCCAGCAGCCGAGCGGGGGTAGAGACCCAGTACTTC
NA	NA	14	TRBJ1-6	TRBV10-3	CATSPRQVGSPLHF	TGTGCCACCAGTCCCAGACAGGTGGGTTCACCCCTCCACTTT
NA	NA	14	TRBJ1-3	TRBV19	CASSSGRSGNTIYF	TGTGCCAGTAGCTCAGGAAGGTCTGGAAACACCATATATTTT
TRBD1	NA	15	TRBJ2-5	TRBV30	CAWEPGQGFQETQYF	TGTGCCTGGGAACCGGGACAGGGTTTTCAAGAGACCCAGTACTTC
TRBD1	NA	13	TRBJ2-2	TRBV29-1	CSAAGTGAGELFF	TGCAGCGCCGCCGGGACAGGGGCCGGGGAGCTGTTTTTT
NA	NA	17	TRBJ2-2	TRBV7-9	CASSLVRQFINTGELFF	TGTGCCAGCAGCTTAGTTCGTCAATTCATTAACACCGGGGAGCTGTTTTTT
NA	NA	13	TRBJ1-1	TRBV30	CAWTTGPNTEAFF	TGTGCCTGGACGACAGGCCCGAACACTGAAGCTTTCTTT
NA	NA	18	TRBJ2-1	TRBV19	CASRRATGASSSYNEQFF	TGTGCCAGTAGGCGGGCGACAGGCGCGTCCAGCTCCTACAATGAGCAGTTCTTC
TRBD2	once	13	TRBJ2-7	TRBV9	CASSAGLGREQYF	TGTGCCAGCAGCGCAGGACTCGGGAGGGAGCAGTACTTC
TRBD1	NA	14	TRBJ2-5	TRBV5-1	CASSSDRGGQTQYF	TGCGCCAGCAGCTCCGACAGGGGTGGGCAGACCCAGTACTTC
TRBD1	NA	17	TRBJ1-2	TRBV14	CASSQVVAGGRDYGYTF	TGTGCCAGCAGCCAAGTGGTGGCAGGGGGGCGCGACTATGGCTACACCTTC
NA	NA	17	TRBJ2-2	TRBV19	CATQGGLLNEDTGELFF	TGTGCCACCCAGGGGGGGCTCCTTAACGAGGACACCGGGGAGCTGTTTTTT